The rows below give T cell receptor beta chains drawn from one sample of a study of T cell repertoires in cytomegalovirus infection. TCRdb analysed the reads with MiXCR anew, one entry per CDR3 protein. The data show approximately 320,000 distinct CDR3 sequences, more than 8% seen once. Sequencing was done on a sample of PBMCs. The receptor source for this set is a human donor in good health (CMV status not recorded). Some clones in this sample may be carry-over from other donors' samples. Both conserved end residues are part of each CDR3. The order of the fields is clone size, D gene, J gene, V gene, CDR3 protein, CDR3 DNA. The D gene is left open where the match is weak. Not every row has a clone size; where given, it reads once, few, many or a size class.

clone_size: .
d_call: .
j_call: TRBJ2-2
v_call: TRBV7-2
cdr3_aa: CASSSGVPSTGELFF
cdr3_nt: TGTGCCAGCAGCTCCGGGGTTCCGAGCACCGGGGAGCTGTTTTTT

clone_size: few
d_call: TRBD1
j_call: TRBJ1-6
v_call: TRBV28
cdr3_aa: CASSLADRGSSPLHF
cdr3_nt: TGTGCCAGCAGTTTAGCGGACAGGGGGAGTTCACCCCTCCACTTT

clone_size: few
d_call: .
j_call: TRBJ1-1
v_call: TRBV2
cdr3_aa: CASQGPGSGAFF
cdr3_nt: TGTGCCAGTCAGGGGCCCGGGTCGGGAGCTTTCTTT

clone_size: few
d_call: TRBD2
j_call: TRBJ2-1
v_call: TRBV2
cdr3_aa: CASIWLAGFNEQFF
cdr3_nt: TGTGCCAGCATCTGGCTAGCGGGGTTTAATGAGCAGTTCTTC

clone_size: .
d_call: TRBD1
j_call: TRBJ1-3
v_call: TRBV19
cdr3_aa: CASLSTGAGNTIYF
cdr3_nt: TGTGCCAGCCTATCGACAGGGGCCGGAAACACCATATATTTT

clone_size: many
d_call: TRBD1
j_call: TRBJ1-1
v_call: TRBV28
cdr3_aa: CASSSPGQGRGRTEAFF
cdr3_nt: TGTGCCAGCAGTTCACCGGGACAGGGAAGGGGGAGAACTGAAGCTTTCTTT

clone_size: many
d_call: .
j_call: TRBJ1-1
v_call: TRBV7-2
cdr3_aa: CASNSILKNTEAFF
cdr3_nt: TGTGCCAGCAACTCTATCCTAAAGAACACTGAAGCTTTCTTT

clone_size: many
d_call: TRBD2
j_call: TRBJ2-7
v_call: TRBV15
cdr3_aa: CATSRVAGEVQYF
cdr3_nt: TGTGCCACCAGCAGGGTAGCGGGAGAGGTGCAGTACTTC

clone_size: many
d_call: .
j_call: TRBJ2-1
v_call: TRBV24-1
cdr3_aa: CATSDLTGSYNEQFF
cdr3_nt: TGTGCCACCAGTGATTTAACGGGGTCCTACAATGAGCAGTTCTTC

clone_size: many
d_call: .
j_call: TRBJ1-6
v_call: TRBV7-3
cdr3_aa: CASSFGSGSPLHF
cdr3_nt: TGTGCCAGCAGCTTCGGGTCGGGGTCACCCCTCCACTTT

clone_size: once
d_call: TRBD2
j_call: TRBJ2-7
v_call: TRBV7-2
cdr3_aa: CASIPIKTSGELREQYF
cdr3_nt: TGTGCCAGCATCCCCATCAAGACTAGCGGGGAACTGAGGGAGCAGTACTTC

clone_size: .
d_call: TRBD2
j_call: TRBJ2-1
v_call: TRBV7-4
cdr3_aa: CASSRGLADYNEQFF
cdr3_nt: TGTGCCAGCAGCCGGGGACTAGCGGATTACAATGAGCAGTTCTTC

clone_size: .
d_call: TRBD1
j_call: TRBJ2-5
v_call: TRBV7-7
cdr3_aa: CASSPETGLGQETQYF
cdr3_nt: TGTGCCAGCAGCCCCGAGACAGGGTTGGGGCAAGAGACCCAGTACTTC

clone_size: .
d_call: TRBD1
j_call: TRBJ1-2
v_call: TRBV28
cdr3_aa: CASSAGQGLYGYTF
cdr3_nt: TGTGCCAGCAGCGCGGGACAGGGGCTCTATGGCTACACCTTC

clone_size: .
d_call: .
j_call: TRBJ1-2
v_call: TRBV25-1
cdr3_aa: CASSEGGGSGYTF
cdr3_nt: TGTGCCAGCAGTGAAGGAGGGGGGAGTGGCTACACCTTC

clone_size: few
d_call: .
j_call: TRBJ1-5
v_call: TRBV19
cdr3_aa: CASRPDESISPQHF
cdr3_nt: TGTGCCAGTAGACCGGACGAGTCAATCAGCCCCCAGCATTTT

clone_size: .
d_call: TRBD1
j_call: TRBJ1-5
v_call: TRBV6-5
cdr3_aa: CASRRTGGNNQPQHF
cdr3_nt: TGTGCCAGCAGAAGGACAGGGGGGAACAATCAGCCCCAGCATTTT

clone_size: .
d_call: .
j_call: TRBJ2-7
v_call: TRBV7-8
cdr3_aa: CASTKGLGPTEEQYF
cdr3_nt: TGTGCCAGCACCAAGGGGTTGGGACCGACGGAAGAGCAGTACTTC

clone_size: few
d_call: TRBD1
j_call: TRBJ2-7
v_call: TRBV5-4
cdr3_aa: CASRRDRGSGEQYF
cdr3_nt: TGTGCCAGCAGACGCGACAGGGGGTCGGGAGAGCAGTACTTC

clone_size: .
d_call: .
j_call: TRBJ2-3
v_call: TRBV29-1
cdr3_aa: CSVESVGGGTASSTDTQYF
cdr3_nt: TGCAGCGTTGAATCGGTCGGCGGGGGGACAGCTTCTAGCACAGATACGCAGTATTTT

clone_size: few
d_call: .
j_call: TRBJ1-6
v_call: TRBV7-2
cdr3_aa: CASSARPVNSLSPLHF
cdr3_nt: TGTGCCAGCAGCGCCCGTCCTGTCAATTCCCTTTCACCCCTCCACTTT

clone_size: many
d_call: .
j_call: TRBJ2-5
v_call: TRBV7-2
cdr3_aa: CASSQGPRNQETQYF
cdr3_nt: TGTGCCAGCAGCCAAGGACCCCGCAACCAAGAGACCCAGTACTTC

clone_size: many
d_call: .
j_call: TRBJ1-5
v_call: TRBV7-8
cdr3_aa: CASSGQMNQPQHF
cdr3_nt: TGTGCCAGCAGCGGACAGATGAATCAGCCCCAGCATTTT

clone_size: many
d_call: TRBD1
j_call: TRBJ1-1
v_call: TRBV10-3
cdr3_aa: CAISESIPRTGTDKNTEAFF
cdr3_nt: TGTGCCATCAGTGAGTCCATACCTCGGACAGGGACAGATAAGAACACTGAAGCTTTCTTT

clone_size: .
d_call: .
j_call: TRBJ2-1
v_call: TRBV7-6
cdr3_aa: CASSLRANNEQFF
cdr3_nt: TGTGCCAGCAGCTTAAGGGCAAACAATGAGCAGTTCTTC

clone_size: .
d_call: TRBD2
j_call: TRBJ2-3
v_call: TRBV27
cdr3_aa: CASRAGGRDTQYF
cdr3_nt: TGTGCCAGCCGAGCGGGAGGCCGAGATACGCAGTATTTT

clone_size: .
d_call: TRBD2
j_call: TRBJ2-1
v_call: TRBV4-1
cdr3_aa: CASSQDTSGILGEQFF
cdr3_nt: TGCGCCAGCAGCCAAGATACTAGCGGGATTTTAGGCGAGCAGTTCTTC

clone_size: few
d_call: TRBD1
j_call: TRBJ2-5
v_call: TRBV7-2
cdr3_aa: CASSQGQGGTQYF
cdr3_nt: TGTGCCAGCTCCCAAGGACAGGGAGGGACCCAGTACTTC

clone_size: many
d_call: .
j_call: TRBJ2-5
v_call: TRBV7-9
cdr3_aa: CASSVPGTARGAQYF
cdr3_nt: TGTGCCAGCAGCGTACCCGGGACCGCAAGAGGGGCCCAGTACTTC

clone_size: .
d_call: .
j_call: TRBJ1-1
v_call: TRBV12-3/TRBV12-4
cdr3_aa: CASSFWTLEAFF
cdr3_nt: TGTGCCAGCAGTTTTTGGACTCTCGAAGCTTTCTTT

clone_size: many
d_call: .
j_call: TRBJ2-7
v_call: TRBV2
cdr3_aa: CASSGRVSYEQYF
cdr3_nt: TGTGCCAGCAGTGGAAGGGTCTCCTACGAGCAGTACTTC

clone_size: few
d_call: .
j_call: TRBJ1-1
v_call: TRBV6-2/TRBV6-3
cdr3_aa: CASSYYMGLQGTEAFF
cdr3_nt: TGTGCCAGCAGTTACTATATGGGGCTGCAGGGTACTGAAGCTTTCTTT

clone_size: few
d_call: .
j_call: TRBJ1-5
v_call: TRBV7-2
cdr3_aa: CASSFGQGNGQPQHF
cdr3_nt: TGTGCCAGCAGCTTCGGCCAGGGAAACGGTCAGCCCCAGCATTTT

clone_size: .
d_call: TRBD2
j_call: TRBJ2-1
v_call: TRBV5-1
cdr3_aa: CASSLAGGRVYNEQFF
cdr3_nt: TGCGCCAGCAGCTTGGCCGGCGGGAGAGTCTACAATGAGCAGTTCTTC

clone_size: .
d_call: .
j_call: TRBJ2-7
v_call: TRBV28
cdr3_aa: CASNTPGPPYEQYF
cdr3_nt: TGTGCCAGCAACACCCCCGGGCCTCCCTACGAGCAGTACTTC

clone_size: few
d_call: TRBD2
j_call: TRBJ2-1
v_call: TRBV6-7
cdr3_aa: CASSPFGAGESYEQFF
cdr3_nt: TGTGCCAGCAGTCCCTTTGGAGCGGGAGAGTCATATGAGCAGTTCTTC

clone_size: .
d_call: TRBD1
j_call: TRBJ1-1
v_call: TRBV29-1
cdr3_aa: CSVDRGFMNTEAFF
cdr3_nt: TGCAGCGTGGACAGGGGCTTCATGAACACTGAAGCTTTCTTT

clone_size: few
d_call: TRBD1
j_call: TRBJ2-5
v_call: TRBV12-3/TRBV12-4
cdr3_aa: CASSRRQGQETQYF
cdr3_nt: TGTGCCAGCAGTCGACGACAGGGACAAGAGACCCAGTACTTC

clone_size: few
d_call: .
j_call: TRBJ2-5
v_call: TRBV19
cdr3_aa: CASSNSQVQETQYF
cdr3_nt: TGTGCCAGTAGTAACTCACAGGTTCAAGAGACCCAGTACTTC

clone_size: many
d_call: .
j_call: TRBJ2-7
v_call: TRBV6-5
cdr3_aa: CASSPDRTYEQYF
cdr3_nt: TGTGCCAGCAGTCCGGACAGAACCTACGAGCAGTACTTC

clone_size: .
d_call: TRBD1
j_call: TRBJ1-1
v_call: TRBV29-1
cdr3_aa: CSVAGQGPNTEAFF
cdr3_nt: TGCAGCGTCGCCGGACAGGGGCCGAACACTGAAGCTTTCTTT

clone_size: many
d_call: .
j_call: TRBJ1-1
v_call: TRBV20-1
cdr3_aa: CSARDFAVGVTEAFF
cdr3_nt: TGCAGTGCTAGAGATTTTGCGGTGGGGGTCACTGAAGCTTTCTTT

clone_size: few
d_call: .
j_call: TRBJ1-2
v_call: TRBV7-9
cdr3_aa: CASSPIQFGYGYTF
cdr3_nt: TGTGCCAGCAGCCCCATCCAATTTGGTTATGGCTACACCTTC

clone_size: .
d_call: TRBD1
j_call: TRBJ1-5
v_call: TRBV18
cdr3_aa: CASSPRQGAFQPQHF
cdr3_nt: TGTGCCAGCTCACCACGACAGGGGGCTTTTCAGCCCCAGCATTTT